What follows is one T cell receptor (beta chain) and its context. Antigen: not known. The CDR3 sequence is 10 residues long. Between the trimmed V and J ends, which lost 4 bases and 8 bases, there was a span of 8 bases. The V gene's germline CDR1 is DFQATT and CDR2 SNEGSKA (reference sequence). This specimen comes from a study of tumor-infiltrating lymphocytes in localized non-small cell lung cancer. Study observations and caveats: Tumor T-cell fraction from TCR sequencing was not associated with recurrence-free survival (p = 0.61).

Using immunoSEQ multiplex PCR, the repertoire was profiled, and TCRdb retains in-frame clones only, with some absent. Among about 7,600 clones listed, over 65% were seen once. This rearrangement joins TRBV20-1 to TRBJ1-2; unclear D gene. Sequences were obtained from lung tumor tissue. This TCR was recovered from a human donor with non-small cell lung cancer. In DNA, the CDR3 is TGCAGTGCTAAACATCGGGGCTACACCTTC. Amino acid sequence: CSAKHRGYTF.